The rows below give T cell receptor beta chains drawn from one sample of a study of cytomegalovirus exposure and HLA in healthy donors. The protocol was immunoSEQ multiplex PCR, while the TCRdb copy is restricted to in-frame clones and leaves out a portion. The sample records around 85,000 clones, roughly 80% being singletons. The specimen was PBMCs. The receptors stem from a woman in her 50s in good health and CMV-seropositive. CDR3s include the opening cysteine and the closing phenylalanine or tryptophan. D genes are given only for firm matches. Only some rows state a clone size, as once, few, many or a class for expanded clones.

v_gene: TRBV6-5
j_gene: TRBJ1-2
abundance: once
d_gene: -
CDR3aa: CASSVDGGGDYGYTF
CDR3nt: TGTGCCAGCAGTGTAGACGGCGGCGGGGACTATGGCTACACCTTC

v_gene: TRBV7-9
j_gene: TRBJ2-2
abundance: -
d_gene: -
CDR3aa: CASSPTRLGRNTGELFF
CDR3nt: TGTGCCAGCAGCCCCACCCGGCTGGGGCGGAACACCGGGGAGCTGTTTTTT

v_gene: TRBV19
j_gene: TRBJ2-5
abundance: -
d_gene: -
CDR3aa: CASRGGGWGEETQYF
CDR3nt: TGTGCCAGTAGGGGAGGGGGATGGGGTGAAGAGACCCAGTACTTC

v_gene: TRBV9
j_gene: TRBJ2-2
abundance: -
d_gene: -
CDR3aa: CASSVFGRGNGELFF
CDR3nt: TGTGCCAGCAGCGTGTTCGGTCGCGGGAACGGGGAGCTGTTTTTT

v_gene: TRBV9
j_gene: TRBJ2-5
abundance: -
d_gene: -
CDR3aa: CASSRDWGGAETQYF
CDR3nt: TGTGCCAGCAGCCGAGACTGGGGGGGGGCAGAGACCCAGTACTTC

v_gene: TRBV5-4
j_gene: TRBJ2-5
abundance: -
d_gene: -
CDR3aa: CASSTDYETQYF
CDR3nt: TGTGCCAGCAGCACGGACTACGAGACCCAGTACTTC

v_gene: TRBV4-2
j_gene: TRBJ2-7
abundance: many
d_gene: -
CDR3aa: CASSQVSTGEQYF
CDR3nt: TGTGCCAGCAGCCAAGTGTCAACCGGGGAGCAGTACTTC

v_gene: TRBV7-9
j_gene: TRBJ2-2
abundance: -
d_gene: TRBD2
CDR3aa: CASSLLGTSVNTGELFF
CDR3nt: TGTGCCAGCAGCTTACTAGGTACTAGCGTCAACACCGGGGAGCTGTTTTTT

v_gene: TRBV27
j_gene: TRBJ1-2
abundance: -
d_gene: -
CDR3aa: CALSRELYGYTF
CDR3nt: TGTGCCCTATCCAGGGAACTCTATGGCTACACCTTC

v_gene: TRBV7-6
j_gene: TRBJ1-4
abundance: -
d_gene: TRBD1
CDR3aa: CASSLTGGPNEKLFF
CDR3nt: TGTGCCAGCAGCTTAACAGGGGGGCCTAATGAAAAACTGTTTTTT

v_gene: TRBV7-8
j_gene: TRBJ1-2
abundance: -
d_gene: -
CDR3aa: CASSLGLTNYGYTF
CDR3nt: TGTGCCAGCAGCTTGGGACTAACTAACTATGGCTACACCTTC

v_gene: TRBV18
j_gene: TRBJ1-2
abundance: -
d_gene: TRBD1
CDR3aa: CASSPLNRGDGYTF
CDR3nt: TGTGCCAGCTCACCACTGAACAGGGGGGATGGCTACACCTTC

v_gene: TRBV4-2
j_gene: TRBJ2-2
abundance: -
d_gene: -
CDR3aa: CASSQPSGGTGELFF
CDR3nt: TGTGCCAGCAGCCAACCCTCCGGGGGCACCGGGGAGCTGTTTTTT

v_gene: TRBV19
j_gene: TRBJ2-1
abundance: -
d_gene: -
CDR3aa: CASSNQRSSYNEQFF
CDR3nt: TGTGCCAGTAGTAACCAGCGGAGCTCCTACAATGAGCAGTTCTTC

v_gene: TRBV5-4
j_gene: TRBJ1-1
abundance: once
d_gene: -
CDR3aa: CASSLYGAVKAFF
CDR3nt: TGTGCCAGCAGCTTGTATGGGGCCGTCAAAGCTTTCTTT

v_gene: TRBV19
j_gene: TRBJ2-2
abundance: -
d_gene: -
CDR3aa: CASSIGPPTGELFF
CDR3nt: TGTGCCAGTAGTATAGGGCCACCGACCGGGGAGCTGTTTTTT

v_gene: TRBV5-6
j_gene: TRBJ2-1
abundance: -
d_gene: -
CDR3aa: CASSLAFYRGGNEQFF
CDR3nt: TGTGCCAGCAGCTTGGCCTTTTATAGGGGTGGTAATGAGCAGTTCTTC

v_gene: TRBV9
j_gene: TRBJ2-5
abundance: -
d_gene: -
CDR3aa: CASSSGAGTQYF
CDR3nt: TGTGCCAGCAGCTCAGGGGCCGGGACCCAGTACTTC

v_gene: TRBV27
j_gene: TRBJ2-6
abundance: -
d_gene: TRBD1
CDR3aa: CASSPGQALLPSGANVLTF
CDR3nt: TGTGCCAGCAGTCCGGGACAGGCCCTCCTTCCCTCTGGGGCCAACGTCCTGACTTTC

v_gene: TRBV2
j_gene: TRBJ1-1
abundance: -
d_gene: -
CDR3aa: CASSEGPRGRSRAFF
CDR3nt: TGTGCCAGCAGTGAGGGGCCAAGGGGCCGGAGTCGGGCTTTCTTT